This is a list of T cell receptor beta chains from one sample in a study of blood T cell repertoires in COVID-19. Clones were read by immunoSEQ multiplex PCR, and TCRdb kept only the in-frame ones, dropping some. In the table there are around 120,000 clones, around 88% of which are singletons. The sequencing input was peripheral blood. All receptors derive from a woman aged 50 to 60 with active or convalescent COVID-19. The CDR3 runs from the conserved cysteine through the conserved F or W. Fields, in order: V gene, J gene, clone size, D gene, CDR3 DNA, CDR3 protein. The D gene is left open where the match is weak. Clone size is shown for a subset of rows, as once, few, many or a class of expanded clone.

>TRBV5-1|TRBJ2-7|.|.
TGCGCCAGCAGTGAGGACAGAACCTTGGGGGAGCAGTACTTC
CASSEDRTLGEQYF
>TRBV28|TRBJ2-1|.|TRBD2
TGTGCCAGCAGACAAGGACTAGCGGGAGTTGATGAGCAGTTCTTC
CASRQGLAGVDEQFF
>TRBV2|TRBJ2-3|.|.
TGTGCCAGCGGCCGGGTGAACACAGATACGCAGTATTTT
CASGRVNTDTQYF
>TRBV18|TRBJ1-5|.|.
TGTGCCAGCTCCCCCGGGGGGGAAGGGAATCAGCCCCAGCATTTT
CASSPGGEGNQPQHF
>TRBV28|TRBJ2-4|.|TRBD1
TGTGCCAGCAGAAGACAGGGGGCGGGAGAAAACATTCAGTACTTC
CASRRQGAGENIQYF
>TRBV27|TRBJ1-2|.|TRBD1
TGTGCCAGCAGCCCTGGGACAGTAGGCTATGGCTACACCTTC
CASSPGTVGYGYTF
>TRBV30|TRBJ1-5|few|.
TGTGCCTGGAGTGTCCAGGGTAGGACCAATCAGCCCCAGCATTTT
CAWSVQGRTNQPQHF
>TRBV19|TRBJ1-5|.|TRBD1
TGTGCCAGTAGCCCGACAGGGAAGGGCAATCAGCCCCAGCATTTT
CASSPTGKGNQPQHF
>TRBV10-3|TRBJ1-6|.|.
TGTGCCATCAGTATAGGGACTAGCGATTCACCCCTCCACTTT
CAISIGTSDSPLHF
>TRBV7-8|TRBJ1-2|.|TRBD1
TGTGCCAGCAGCTTAGAGTGGGACAGAGATGGCTACACCTTC
CASSLEWDRDGYTF
>TRBV18|TRBJ2-7|.|.
TGTGCCAGCTCAGCATCCCGGGGTGGCGGGAATCTAGAGCAGTACTTC
CASSASRGGGNLEQYF
>TRBV19|TRBJ2-3|.|.
TGTGCCAGTAGTATTGCGGGTACAGATACGCAGTATTTT
CASSIAGTDTQYF
>TRBV12-3/TRBV12-4|TRBJ2-7|.|.
TGTGCCAGCGCGGGGCCGCCAGGATACGAGCAGTACTTC
CASAGPPGYEQYF
>TRBV18|TRBJ1-6|once|TRBD1
TGTGCCAGCTCACCGTCAGGGGGCAATTCACCCCTCCACTTT
CASSPSGGNSPLHF
>TRBV29-1|TRBJ1-5|.|TRBD1
TGCAGCGTACAGGGGAATGGCAATCAGCCCCAGCATTTT
CSVQGNGNQPQHF
>TRBV4-2|TRBJ2-6|.|.
TGTGCCAGCAGCCACCTGACAGGAGCCATCTCTGGGGCCAACGTCCTGACTTTC
CASSHLTGAISGANVLTF
>TRBV7-9|TRBJ2-1|few|.
TGTGCCAGCAGCTTACCGTCCAGGGGTTATTCCAATGAGCAGTTCTTC
CASSLPSRGYSNEQFF
>TRBV4-2|TRBJ1-1|few|TRBD1
TGTGCCAGCAGCCAGGACAGGGTTGGCACTGAAGCTTTCTTT
CASSQDRVGTEAFF
>TRBV18|TRBJ2-5|once|TRBD1
TGTGCCAGCTCACCAGGGATACAGGGGGCCGCCGAGACCCAGTACTTC
CASSPGIQGAAETQYF
>TRBV15|TRBJ1-2|few|TRBD1
TGTGCCACCAGCCCGACAGGGGTCCGCGGCTACACCTTC
CATSPTGVRGYTF
>TRBV7-7|TRBJ2-2|.|TRBD1
TGTGCTAGCAGCTTAGACAGGGCCGGGGAGCTGTTTTTT
CASSLDRAGELFF
>TRBV23-1|TRBJ2-4|.|.
TGCGCCAGCAGACACCGGGAAAAAAACATTCAGTACTTC
CASRHREKNIQYF
>TRBV7-9|TRBJ1-2|.|.
TGTGCCAGCAGCTCCTCGATTGAGACTGGGGGCTACACCTTC
CASSSSIETGGYTF
>TRBV7-8|TRBJ1-6|once|TRBD1
TGTGCCAGCAGCTTCGATTACAGGGGAGGAAGTTCACCCCTCCACTTT
CASSFDYRGGSSPLHF
>TRBV2|TRBJ2-4|.|.
TGTGCCAGCAGCGGCAAAAACATTCAGTACTTC
CASSGKNIQYF
>TRBV7-9|TRBJ2-7|once|.
TGTGCCAGCAGCGGACAGAGCTACGAGCAGTACTTC
CASSGQSYEQYF
>TRBV7-9|TRBJ2-3|.|.
TGTGCCAGCCAGACGGCCGGGAGCGTGGCAGATACGCAGTATTTT
CASQTAGSVADTQYF
>TRBV6-2/TRBV6-3|TRBJ2-7|.|TRBD2
TGTGCCAGCAGTTACTCGGTGGGCGGGAGCCCTTACGGGCAGTACTTC
CASSYSVGGSPYGQYF
>TRBV7-3|TRBJ2-7|.|TRBD1
TGTGCCAGCAGCTTAATAGGGACAGGGGGCTACGAGCAGTACTTC
CASSLIGTGGYEQYF
>TRBV7-2|TRBJ1-4|.|TRBD1
TGTGCCAGCAGCTTAACCCCTTCGGTTACAGGGGATGAAAAACTGTTTTTT
CASSLTPSVTGDEKLFF
>TRBV5-1|TRBJ2-2|.|TRBD2
TGCGCCAGCAGCTTGGTGGCGGGAGACAGCACCGGGGAGCTGTTTTTT
CASSLVAGDSTGELFF
>TRBV5-5|TRBJ2-7|once|.
TGTGCCAGCAGCCTCTTTGCGGGGCGACAGGGAGCCGAGCAGTACTTC
CASSLFAGRQGAEQYF
>TRBV28|TRBJ2-7|.|.
TGTGCCAGCAGTTTCGGATCATTTAGAGACAGATTGGATTACGAGCAGTACTTC
CASSFGSFRDRLDYEQYF
>TRBV19|TRBJ2-7|.|.
TGTGCCAGTAGTAGATACGGGGAGTCGGCGGAGCAGTACTTC
CASSRYGESAEQYF
>TRBV28|TRBJ2-7|.|.
TGTGCCACCCGTCAGGGGACCCTCTACGAGCAGTACTTC
CATRQGTLYEQYF
>TRBV30|TRBJ1-1|once|.
TGTGCCTGGAGTGGGGGGGGTAACGTGAACACTGAAGCTTTCTTT
CAWSGGGNVNTEAFF
>TRBV24-1|TRBJ1-5|.|.
TGTGCCACCAGTGATCCTAATCAGCCCCAGCATTTT
CATSDPNQPQHF
>TRBV19|TRBJ1-4|.|.
TGTGCCAGTAGTATTTCAACAGCAAATGAAAAACTGTTTTTT
CASSISTANEKLFF
>TRBV19|TRBJ2-4|.|.
TGTGCCAGTAGTACGGATCGGGACATTCAGTACTTC
CASSTDRDIQYF
>TRBV7-8|TRBJ1-5|once|TRBD1
TGTGCCAGCAGCTTAGCCCTGTCGGGACAGGGATCTCAGCCCCAGCATTTT
CASSLALSGQGSQPQHF
>TRBV7-9|TRBJ1-1|.|.
TGTGCCAGCAGCTTAGATCTTTACACTGAAGCTTTCTTT
CASSLDLYTEAFF
>TRBV15|TRBJ1-2|few|TRBD1
TGTGCCACCAGCAGAGCGACAGGGGGACCTTATGGCTACACCTTC
CATSRATGGPYGYTF
>TRBV3-1/TRBV3-2|TRBJ2-7|.|TRBD2
TGTGCCAGCAGCCAATGGACTAGCACTTACGAGCAGTACTTC
CASSQWTSTYEQYF
>TRBV18|TRBJ2-7|.|.
TGTGCCAGCTCAGGGGCATCCTACGAGCAGTACTTC
CASSGASYEQYF
>TRBV28|TRBJ1-4|.|TRBD1
TGTGCCAGCAGTTTGACAGGGAGGTGGGAAAAACTGTTTTTT
CASSLTGRWEKLFF
>TRBV28|TRBJ2-7|.|TRBD1
TGTGCCAGCAACGGACAGGGGGTGTCTTACGAGCAGTACTTC
CASNGQGVSYEQYF
>TRBV10-3|TRBJ2-5|.|TRBD1
TGTGCCATCAGGCAGGGGACAGAGCAAGAGACCCAGTACTTC
CAIRQGTEQETQYF
>TRBV7-2|TRBJ2-5|.|.
TGTGCCAGCAGCTTAGGGAGGGGAGAGACCCAGTACTTC
CASSLGRGETQYF
>TRBV6-4|TRBJ2-1|once|.
TGTGCCAGCAGTGTCACAGGGACCTACAATGAGCAGTTCTTC
CASSVTGTYNEQFF
>TRBV6-2/TRBV6-3|TRBJ1-1|.|.
TGTGCCAGCAGTGATCAGGGAACTGAAGCTTTCTTT
CASSDQGTEAFF
>TRBV2|TRBJ2-7|.|.
TGTGCCAGCAGGCCCACTAGTTATCCCCCCTACGAGCAGTACTTC
CASRPTSYPPYEQYF
>TRBV11-2|TRBJ2-5|.|TRBD2
TGTGCCAGCAGCTTATTCCCCGCTAGCGGTTACTACCAAGAGACCCAGTACTTC
CASSLFPASGYYQETQYF
>TRBV6-5|TRBJ2-7|.|.
TGTGCCAGCAGTTCCCAACCAGCCTACGAGCAGTACTTC
CASSSQPAYEQYF
>TRBV23-1|TRBJ2-2|.|.
TGCGCCAGCAGTCAATTCAAAGGGGGGGACACCGGGGAGCTGTTTTTT
CASSQFKGGDTGELFF
>TRBV6-5|TRBJ2-1|.|TRBD2
TGTGCCAGCACCACTAGCGGGCCTAGGGGTGAGCAGTTCTTC
CASTTSGPRGEQFF
>TRBV6-1|TRBJ2-7|.|TRBD2
TGTGCCAGCAGTGAACTAGCGGGAGAGGGGTACGAGCAGTACTTC
CASSELAGEGYEQYF
>TRBV6-5|TRBJ2-1|once|.
TGTGCCATCAAACGGACTGTATACAATGAGCAGTTCTTC
CAIKRTVYNEQFF
>TRBV28|TRBJ2-7|.|TRBD2
TGTGCCAGCAGTTCGACTAGCGGGAGGCGGAACGAGCAGTACTTC
CASSSTSGRRNEQYF
>TRBV5-8|TRBJ2-1|.|TRBD1
TGTGCCAGCAGGACAGGGCACCCCGAAAATGAGCAGTTCTTC
CASRTGHPENEQFF
>TRBV27|TRBJ2-1|.|TRBD2
TGTGCCAGCAGTTTATCGACTAGCGGGAGGGTTGAGCAGTTCTTC
CASSLSTSGRVEQFF